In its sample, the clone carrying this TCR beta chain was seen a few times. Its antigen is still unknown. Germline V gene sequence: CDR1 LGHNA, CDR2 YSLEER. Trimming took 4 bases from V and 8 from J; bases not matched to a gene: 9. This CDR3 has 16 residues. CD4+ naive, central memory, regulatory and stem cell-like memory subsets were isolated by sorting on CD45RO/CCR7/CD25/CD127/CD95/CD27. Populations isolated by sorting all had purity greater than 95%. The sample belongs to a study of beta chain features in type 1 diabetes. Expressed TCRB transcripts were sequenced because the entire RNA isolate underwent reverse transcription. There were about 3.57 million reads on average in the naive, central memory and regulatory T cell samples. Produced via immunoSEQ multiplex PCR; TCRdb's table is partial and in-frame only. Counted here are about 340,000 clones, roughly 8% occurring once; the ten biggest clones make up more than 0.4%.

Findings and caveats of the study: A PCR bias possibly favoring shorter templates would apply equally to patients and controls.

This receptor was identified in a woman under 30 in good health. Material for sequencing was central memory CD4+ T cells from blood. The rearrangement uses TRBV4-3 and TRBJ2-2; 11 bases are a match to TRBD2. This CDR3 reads CASSRASGRISGELFF. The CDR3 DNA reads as TGCGCCAGCAGCCGAGCTAGCGGGAGGATTTCTGGGGAGCTGTTTTTT.